The present TCR beta chain was sequenced within a study of blood T cell repertoires in COVID-19. Overall study: The United States, Italy and Spain were the sources of the acute and convalescent COVID-19 samples. Sample material is recorded as cDNA or gDNA derived from T cells, B-cell-depleted T cells, or PBMCs.

CDR3 length: 13 residues. V lost 0 bases, J lost 5 bases, and 7 bases lay in between. Germline CDR1 and CDR2: MNHEY and SVGEGT. Those who participated ranged in age from 18 to 89 years and resided in about two dozen US areas. Original processing methods: Quantification of nucleated cells was approximated via reference gene primer amplification. The data were produced by immunoSEQ multiplex PCR, yet TCRdb's version contains in-frame clones alone and is incomplete. That table supplies the V and J calls and clone size; D and trimming were determined from the DNA. The table includes approximately 220,000 clones, around 83% detected once.

The sample was PBMCs or T cells enriched from blood (not recorded which). This clonotype was obtained from a woman aged 40 to 50 with acute COVID-19. The V gene is TRBV6-2 or TRBV6-3, the J gene TRBJ1-1; D may be TRBD1 (5 bases). The CDR3: CASSYSGETEAFF. The CDR3, as DNA: TGTGCCAGCAGTTACTCAGGGGAAACTGAAGCTTTCTTT.